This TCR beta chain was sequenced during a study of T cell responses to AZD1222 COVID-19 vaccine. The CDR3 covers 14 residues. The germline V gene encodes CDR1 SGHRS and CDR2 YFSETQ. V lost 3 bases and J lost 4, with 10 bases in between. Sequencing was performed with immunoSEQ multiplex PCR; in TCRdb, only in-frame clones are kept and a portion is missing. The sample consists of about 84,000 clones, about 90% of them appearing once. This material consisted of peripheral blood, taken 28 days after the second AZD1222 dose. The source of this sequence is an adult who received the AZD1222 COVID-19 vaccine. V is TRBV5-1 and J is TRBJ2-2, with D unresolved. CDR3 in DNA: TGCGCCAGCAGCTCAGGTTGGCGCACCGGGGAGCTGTTTTTT. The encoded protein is CASSSGWRTGELFF.